Listed here are 26 T cell receptor beta chains from one sample, sequenced in a study of blood T cell repertoires in COVID-19. Sequenced by immunoSEQ multiplex PCR; TCRdb stores in-frame clones only, minus some. The data show about 170,000 clones, approximately 80% seen once. The material sequenced was peripheral blood. Receptors were obtained from a woman aged 55-75 years with acute or convalescent COVID-19.

The chain couples TRBV5-1 to TRBJ1-4; TRBD1 matches 7 bases. Germline-derived CDR1 and CDR2 are SGHRS and YFSETQ. This CDR3 region has 16 residues. V dropped 4 bases and J dropped 2; count of bases not matched to a gene: 8. The CDR3 coding sequence is TGCGCCAGCAGCGGTGCTGACAGGGCGACTAATGAAAAACTGTTTTTT. This encodes CASSGADRATNEKLFF.

The rearrangement uses TRBV6-2 or TRBV6-3 and TRBJ1-2; 11 bases agree with TRBD1. Per the germline V gene, CDR1 is MNHEY and CDR2 is SVGEGT. This CDR3 is built from 16 residues. V shed 5 bases and J 4 bases; nucleotides not matched to a gene: 9. DNA of the CDR3: TGTGCCAGCAGTCAGGACAGGGGGCATTCCGGCTATGGCTACACCTTC. Translated: CASSQDRGHSGYGYTF.

V is TRBV5-1 and J is TRBJ2-2; no reliable D call. The CDR3 is made up of 17 amino acids. Germline CDR1 is SGHRS and CDR2 is YFSETQ. V shed 4 bases and J shed 2 bases, with 18 bases lying between them. For the CDR3, the DNA is TGCGCCAGCAGCCTACGTCCGAGACACACAAACACCGGGGAGCTGTTTTTT. Protein sequence: CASSLRPRHTNTGELFF.

The rearrangement uses TRBV6-5 and TRBJ1-2; D not resolved. Per germline, CDR1 MNHEY and CDR2 SVGAGI. Trimming shortened V by 4 bases and J by 10 bases, and 10 bases separated the two germline ends. CDR3 length: 11 residues. CDR3 loop: CASSFRGDYTF. In DNA form, the CDR3 reads TGTGCCAGCAGTTTCCGAGGAGACTACACCTTC.

The chain couples TRBV6-2 or TRBV6-3 to TRBJ2-4, with D hard to call. The CDR3 is 16 amino acids. Germline loops: CDR1 MNHEY, CDR2 SVGEGT. V was shortened by 2 bases and J by 1 base, with 12 bases between the two germline ends. The CDR3 DNA reads TGTGCCAGCAGTTACCGGTCCCCCGGGGCCAAAAACATTCAGTACTTC. Its protein product is CASSYRSPGAKNIQYF.

This clone was counted a few times. V and J are TRBV7-9 and TRBJ1-4; D is perhaps TRBD1 (5 bases). V was pared by 5 bases and J by 7 bases, with 17 bases between. CDR1 is SEHNR, CDR2 FQNEAQ, per germline (reference sequence). The CDR3 runs to 15 residues. DNA of the CDR3: TGTGCCAGCAGCCATAGCAGGGTGTTGGGTGAAAAACTGTTTTTT. Translating gives CASSHSRVLGEKLFF.

The chain employs TRBV6-5 and TRBJ2-7; TRBD2 aligns across 10 bases. The ends lost 2 bases at V and 4 bases at J; junction bases unmatched: 8. The germline CDR1 and CDR2 sequences are MNHEY and SVGAGI. The CDR3 consists of 16 residues. The CDR3, as DNA: TGTGCCAGCAGTTACCGCCTAGCGGGGGTTAGTTACGAGCAGTACTTC. This sequence encodes CASSYRLAGVSYEQYF.

On this clone: The same CDR3 arises from other DNA sequences in this sample as well. The chain links TRBV18 to TRBJ2-1, with TRBD1 matching 8 bases. V trimming: 3 bases; J trimming: 3 bases; junction bases outside the gene matches: 4. Germline V gene sequence: CDR1 KGHSH, CDR2 LQKENI. CDR3 length: 15 amino acids. In DNA, the CDR3 is TGTGCCAGCTCACCTCGGACAGGGAACTACAATGAGCAGTTCTTC. This translates into CASSPRTGNYNEQFF.

This rearrangement joins TRBV7-9 to TRBJ1-1; the match to TRBD1 covers 8 bases. Germline CDR1 reads SEHNR; CDR2 reads FQNEAQ (reference sequence). V lost 5 bases and J lost 6; bases outside the gene matches: 8. This CDR3 contains 14 residues. CDR3 DNA: TGTGCCAGCAGCACCGGACAGGGTAGGCCTGAAGCTTTCTTT. The encoded protein is CASSTGQGRPEAFF.

This clone was seen only a few times. V gene TRBV7-2 combines with J gene TRBJ1-1; no clear D gene. Looked up from germline, CDR1 is SGHTA and CDR2 is FQGNSA. This CDR3 contains 16 residues. Trimming removed 0 bases from V and 1 base from J, with 12 bases in between. Written as DNA, the CDR3 is TGTGCCAGCAGCTTAGCTGGTGCGGGGTGGAACACTGAAGCTTTCTTT. It translates to CASSLAGAGWNTEAFF.

The V and J genes are TRBV11-2 and TRBJ2-1, with 8 positions matching TRBD1. CDR1 and CDR2 (germline): SGHAT, FQNNGV. The length of the CDR3 is 14 residues. The V segment lost 3 bases and the J segment 5 bases; nucleotides outside the gene matches: 3. The CDR3 protein is CASSFSTGDNEQFF. CDR3 bases: TGTGCCAGCAGCTTCTCGACAGGGGACAATGAGCAGTTCTTC.

The chain uses TRBV19 and TRBJ1-5; 10 nucleotides line up with TRBD1. The CDR3 runs 14 residues. Germline CDR1 LNHDA, CDR2 SQIVND (reference sequence). With 8 bases clipped from V and 4 bases from J, the junction kept 5 bases outside the gene matches. CDR3 sequence reads: CASLDRGRNQPQHF. CDR3 DNA: TGTGCCAGTTTAGACAGGGGGCGGAATCAGCCCCAGCATTTT. Based on the CDR3 plus reference TRBV19 and TRBJ1-5, the full variable domain is DGGITQSPKYLFRKEGQNVTLSCEQNLNHDAMYWYRQDPGQGLRLIYYSQIVNDFQKGDIAEGYSVSREKKESFPLTVTSAQKNPTAFYLCASLDRGRNQPQHFGDGTRLSIL.

V gene TRBV30 combines with J gene TRBJ2-2; 8 bases match TRBD2. The germline V gene encodes CDR1 GTSNPN and CDR2 SVGIG (reference sequence). The J segment lost 4 bases and the V segment lost 4 bases, leaving 5 bases of the junction unmatched. This CDR3 region has 14 residues. CDR3 in amino acids: CAWKRGLGTGELFF. The DNA of the CDR3 is TGTGCCTGGAAGCGGGGGCTGGGCACCGGGGAGCTGTTTTTT.

V is TRBV30 and J is TRBJ1-4, with D possibly being TRBD1 (6 bases). CDR1 is GTSNPN, CDR2 SVGIG, per germline (reference sequence). With 3 bases removed from V and 8 bases from J, the gap between germline ends came to 19 bases. This CDR3 comprises 15 residues. The CDR3 DNA follows: TGTGCCTGGAGCGCGGTGACAGAAGGGGGAGAAAAACTGTTTTTT. Its protein product is CAWSAVTEGGEKLFF.

This chain links TRBV4-3 with TRBJ1-3; 8 bases fit TRBD1. With 0 bases clipped from V and 7 bases from J, the junction kept 8 bases outside the gene matches. The CDR3 consists of 16 residues. Per germline, CDR1 LGHNA and CDR2 YSLEER. The CDR3: CASSQDSGGRGNTIYF. CDR3 nucleotide sequence: TGCGCCAGCAGCCAAGACTCAGGGGGCCGTGGGAACACCATATATTTT.

The V call is TRBV9, the J call TRBJ1-5; 7 bases align to TRBD1. The CDR3 is made up of 15 amino acids. Germline values: CDR1 SGDLS, CDR2 YYNGEE. Germline trimming cut 2 bases from V and 4 bases from J; bases unmatched to any gene: 6. This chain's CDR3 is CASSVAGTANQPQHF. CDR3 DNA sequence: TGTGCCAGCAGCGTGGCCGGGACAGCAAATCAGCCCCAGCATTTT. The full variable domain, in which reference TRBV9 and TRBJ1-5 provide the parts outside the CDR3, is DSGVTQTPKHLITATGQRVTLRCSPRSGDLSVYWYQQSLDQGLQFLIQYYNGEERAKGNILERFSAQQFPDLHSELNLSSLELGDSALYFCASSVAGTANQPQHFGDGTRLSIL.

In this sample, this clone turned up once. The genes are TRBV5-1 and TRBJ2-6, with a tentative D call TRBD1 (6 bases). The CDR3 loop spans 16 amino acids. Trimming stripped 4 bases from V and 0 bases from J, with 11 bases between. Germline CDR1 and CDR2: SGHRS and YFSETQ. The CDR3 nucleotides read TGCGCCAGCAGCAGGTACAGGGCCTCTGGGGCCAACGTCCTGACTTTC. This translates into CASSRYRASGANVLTF.

The J gene is TRBJ2-1, the V gene TRBV7-8, with 7 nucleotides matching TRBD1. Germline V lookup: CDR1 SGHVS, CDR2 FQNEAQ. With 5 bases clipped from V and 4 bases from J, the junction kept 11 bases outside the gene matches. This CDR3 comprises 16 residues. CDR3: CASSLIRQGGYNEQFF. The CDR3 region has the DNA TGTGCCAGCAGCCTCATCCGACAGGGTGGTTACAATGAGCAGTTCTTC.

The chain recombines TRBV7-2 with TRBJ1-1; D ambiguous. Per the germline V gene, CDR1 is SGHTA and CDR2 is FQGNSA. Trimming removed 6 bases at V and 4 bases at J, with 21 bases between. This CDR3 is built from 16 residues. The chain's CDR3 is CASRRSGGLPVTEAFF. The CDR3 DNA reads TGTGCCAGCAGAAGATCAGGTGGTTTGCCGGTCACTGAAGCTTTCTTT.

The chain carries TRBV12-5 and TRBJ1-2; 10 positions match TRBD1. The germline gives CDR1 LGHNT, CDR2 FRNRAP. This CDR3 region has 15 residues. J was trimmed by 4 bases and V by 1 base; bases with no gene match: 3. The CDR3 reads CASGLGTGGIYGYTF. In nucleotides, the CDR3 is TGTGCTAGTGGTTTGGGGACAGGGGGTATCTATGGCTACACCTTC.

The V call is TRBV7-2, the J call TRBJ1-2, with D tentatively TRBD1 (5 bases). V was cut by 3 bases and J by 1 base, with 12 bases left in between. Germline V gene data show CDR1 as SGHTA and CDR2 as FQGNSA. CDR3 length: 15 amino acids. The CDR3 loop reads CASSFIAGDNYGYTF. CDR3 bases: TGTGCCAGCAGCTTTATCGCGGGGGATAACTATGGCTACACCTTC. The variable domain in full, completed from reference TRBV7-2 and TRBJ1-2, reads GAGVSQSPSNKVTEKGKDVELRCDPISGHTALYWYRQSLGQGLEFLIYFQGNSAPDKSGLPSDRFSAERTGGSVSTLTIQRTQQEDSAVYLCASSFIAGDNYGYTFGSGTRLTVV.

The chain employs TRBV30 and TRBJ2-5; TRBD2 might be the D (6 bases). Per the germline V gene, CDR1 is GTSNPN and CDR2 is SVGIG (reference sequence). The CDR3 length is 13 residues. The germline V and J ends were trimmed by 0 bases and 5 bases, with 10 bases remaining between them. Written as DNA, the CDR3 is TGTGCCTGGAGTGTACGGGACTCGGAGACCCAGTACTTC. Translation: CAWSVRDSETQYF.

This clone was seen a few times. The rearrangement joins TRBV6-2 or TRBV6-3 to TRBJ1-2; D gene uncertain. The CDR3 has 13 amino acids. The germline CDR1 and CDR2 sequences are MNHEY and SVGEGT. The V gene lost 6 bases and the J gene lost 4 bases, with 12 bases spanning the gap. The CDR3, as DNA: TGTGCCAGCAGCCCACAACCCATCTATGGCTACACCTTC. It codes for CASSPQPIYGYTF.

The chain has TRBV14 and TRBJ2-1; 11 bases are a match to TRBD2. The V segment lost 5 bases and the J segment 2 bases; nucleotides outside the gene matches: 2. Germline lookup yields CDR1 SGHDN and CDR2 FVKESK. This CDR3 has 15 amino acids. The CDR3 sequence: CASSELAGAYNEQFF. In DNA, the CDR3 is TGTGCCAGCAGCGAACTAGCGGGGGCCTACAATGAGCAGTTCTTC. Complete variable domain (other parts from reference TRBV14 and TRBJ2-1): EAGVTQFPSHSVIEKGQTVTLRCDPISGHDNLYWYRRVMGKEIKFLLHFVKESKQDESGMPNNRFLAERTGGTYSTLKVQPAELEDSGVYFCASSELAGAYNEQFFGPGTRLTVL.

The rearrangement uses TRBV6-5 and TRBJ2-2; 10 nucleotides line up with TRBD1. This CDR3 has 15 amino acids. Germline V gene sequence: CDR1 MNHEY, CDR2 SVGAGI. With 5 bases clipped from V and 5 bases from J, the junction kept 5 bases outside the gene matches. CDR3 nucleotides: TGTGCCAGCAGTCTCGGGACAGGGGCTACCGGGGAGCTGTTTTTT. Translating gives CASSLGTGATGELFF.

This chain uses TRBV23-1 with TRBJ2-7; 7 positions match TRBD1. TRBV23-1 is an open reading frame whose function is uncertain. This CDR3 is 15 amino acids long. The ends lost 0 bases at V and 2 bases at J; junction bases unmatched: 4. CDR3 amino acids: CASSQSPTGPYEQYF. The CDR3 DNA follows: TGCGCCAGCAGTCAATCTCCGACAGGGCCCTACGAGCAGTACTTC.